The next 10 T cell receptor beta chains were all read from a single sample in a study of blood T cell repertoires in COVID-19 (TCRdb year 2020). Libraries came from the immunoSEQ multiplex PCR assay. Not all clones reach the TCRdb copy of this immuneACCESS table, which keeps in-frame sequences only. Checked studies attribute under half of the gap to unresolved V genes and leave the rest unexplained. The sample has around 190,000 clones on record, more than 75% of them singletons. Of the sample, about 6% is held by the ten largest clones. Sequences were obtained from PBMCs or T cells enriched from blood (not recorded which). These receptors came from a man between 40 and 49 years old with acute COVID-19.

The genes are TRBV7-9 and TRBJ1-1; tentative D call: TRBD1 (5 bases). Per the germline V gene, CDR1 is SEHNR and CDR2 is FQNEAQ (reference sequence). The CDR3 is made up of 14 amino acids. V was clipped by 4 bases and J by 0 bases, with 9 bases between them. The CDR3 nucleotides read TGTGCCAGCAGCTATGGGGCGCTGAACACTGAAGCTTTCTTT. Translating gives CASSYGALNTEAFF.

This chain joins TRBV4-2 and TRBJ2-1; 9 nucleotides line up with TRBD2. Germline V gene sequence: CDR1 LGHNA, CDR2 YNFKEQ. Trimming removed 2 bases from V and 8 bases from J; junction bases left unmatched: 16. CDR3 length: 18 residues. Here the CDR3 DNA reads TGTGCCAGCAGCCAATTCCTCACCGGGACTAGCCTTTTCCATGAGCAGTTCTTC. Residues: CASSQFLTGTSLFHEQFF.

The chain couples TRBV5-1 to TRBJ1-2, with D perhaps matching TRBD1 (5 bases). The CDR3 loop spans 14 amino acids. Germline V gives CDR1 SGHRS, CDR2 YFSETQ. V shed 0 bases and J shed 7 bases, with 13 bases lying between them. This chain's CDR3 is CASSLGEAGGGYTF. The CDR3 DNA follows: TGCGCCAGCAGCTTGGGAGAGGCCGGGGGTGGCTACACCTTC.

V is TRBV7-2 and J is TRBJ1-6, with a tentative D call TRBD1 (6 bases). The CDR3 is 15 amino acids. V was shortened by 5 bases and J by 5 bases, with 13 bases between the two germline ends. Germline V gene data show CDR1 as SGHTA and CDR2 as FQGNSA. The CDR3 DNA follows: TGTGCCAGCAGCCTACGACAGGCGGATAATTCACCCCTCCACTTT. Amino acid sequence: CASSLRQADNSPLHF.

The rearrangement uses TRBV7-9 and TRBJ2-4, with 9 bases identical to TRBD1. With V trimmed by 5 bases and J by 7 bases, 9 bases remained unmatched. The CDR3 length is 15 residues. Germline V gene lookup returns CDR1 SEHNR and CDR2 FQNEAQ (reference sequence). The DNA of the CDR3 is TGTGCCAGCAGCCCCTGGACAGGGGAGGGGAACATTCAGTACTTC. Protein: CASSPWTGEGNIQYF.

The gene calls are TRBV4-3 and TRBJ2-2, with D unclear. Germline assignment: CDR1 LGHNA and CDR2 YSLEER. Trimming shortened V by 0 bases and J by 6 bases, and 5 bases separated the two germline ends. The CDR3 has 13 amino acids. The CDR3 DNA sequence: TGCGCCAGCAGCCAAGATTTCGCCGGGGAGCTGTTTTTT. This codes for CASSQDFAGELFF.

In its sample, this clone was seen a few times. The CDR3 loop is CASSKEGAVSNTEAFF. In DNA form, the CDR3 reads TGTGCCAGCAGCAAAGAGGGGGCCGTCTCGAACACTGAAGCTTTCTTT. The chain combines TRBV21-1 with TRBJ1-1; the listed D gene, TRBD1, was not tested against the DNA. TRBV21-1 represents a pseudogene. The CDR3 is 16 amino acids.

This clone was seen only a few times. V usage is TRBV2 and J usage is TRBJ1-5; 7 nucleotides align to TRBD1. V lost 4 bases and J lost 6; bases outside the gene matches: 6. Germline V gene data show CDR1 as SNHLY and CDR2 as FYNNEI. This CDR3 has 14 amino acids. CDR3 sequence: CASSATGRTQPQHF. The CDR3 region has the DNA TGTGCCAGCAGTGCGACAGGGCGGACTCAGCCCCAGCATTTT.

The chain couples TRBV11-2 to TRBJ2-1; D is perhaps TRBD2 (6 bases). The V end lost 6 bases, the J end lost 10 bases, and 13 bases lay between the germline ends. This CDR3 has 12 amino acids. Germline CDR1 and CDR2: SGHAT and FQNNGV. The CDR3 sequence is CASRMAGGEQFF. The CDR3 DNA reads TGTGCCAGCAGGATGGCAGGAGGGGAGCAGTTCTTC.

This chain uses TRBV5-6 with TRBJ2-3, with D hard to call. Germline lookup yields CDR1 SGHDT and CDR2 YYEEEE. The V end was cut by 0 bases, the J end by 5 bases, with 4 bases between. The CDR3 consists of 12 residues. CDR3 DNA sequence: TGTGCCAGCAGCTTGGTCGGAGATACGCAGTATTTT. Translating gives CASSLVGDTQYF.